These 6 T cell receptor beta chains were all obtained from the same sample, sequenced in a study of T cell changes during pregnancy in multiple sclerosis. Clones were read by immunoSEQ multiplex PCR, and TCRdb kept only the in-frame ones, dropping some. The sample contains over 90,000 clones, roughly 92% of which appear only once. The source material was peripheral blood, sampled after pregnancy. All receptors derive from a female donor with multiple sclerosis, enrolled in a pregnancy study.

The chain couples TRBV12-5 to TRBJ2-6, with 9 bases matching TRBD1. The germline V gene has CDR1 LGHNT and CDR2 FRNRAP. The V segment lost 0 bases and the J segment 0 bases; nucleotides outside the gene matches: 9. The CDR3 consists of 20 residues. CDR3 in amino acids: CASGLVRSTGGYSGANVLTF. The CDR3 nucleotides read TGTGCTAGTGGTTTGGTACGGTCGACAGGGGGGTACTCTGGGGCCAACGTCCTGACTTTC. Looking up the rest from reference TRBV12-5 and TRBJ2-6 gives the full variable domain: DARVTQTPRHKVTEMGQEVTMRCQPILGHNTVFWYRQTMMQGLELLAYFRNRAPLDDSGMPKDRFSAEMPDATLATLKIQPSEPRDSAVYFCASGLVRSTGGYSGANVLTFGAGSRLTVL.

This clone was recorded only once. CDR3 in amino acids: CASSDTSGSAAYEQYF. Here the CDR3 DNA reads TGTGCCAGCAGTGACACTAGCGGGAGTGCTGCCTACGAGCAGTACTTC. The chain combines TRBV2 with TRBJ2-7, with 11 bases that match TRBD2. Germline-derived CDR1 and CDR2 are SNHLY and FYNNEI. J was trimmed by 2 bases and V by 3 bases; bases with no gene match: 6. This CDR3 contains 16 residues.

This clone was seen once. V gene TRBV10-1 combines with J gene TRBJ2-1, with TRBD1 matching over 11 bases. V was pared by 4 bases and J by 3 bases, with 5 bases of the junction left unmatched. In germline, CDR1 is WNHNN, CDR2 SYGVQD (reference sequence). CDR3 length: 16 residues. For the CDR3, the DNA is TGCGCCAGCAGTGTGCTAGGGACAGGGGGCTACAATGAGCAGTTCTTC. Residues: CASSVLGTGGYNEQFF.

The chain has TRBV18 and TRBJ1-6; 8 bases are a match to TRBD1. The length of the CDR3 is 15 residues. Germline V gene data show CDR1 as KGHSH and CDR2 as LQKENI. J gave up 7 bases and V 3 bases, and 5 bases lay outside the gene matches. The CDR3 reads CASSPGQAENSPLHF. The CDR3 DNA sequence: TGTGCCAGCTCACCGGGACAGGCCGAAAATTCACCCCTCCACTTT.

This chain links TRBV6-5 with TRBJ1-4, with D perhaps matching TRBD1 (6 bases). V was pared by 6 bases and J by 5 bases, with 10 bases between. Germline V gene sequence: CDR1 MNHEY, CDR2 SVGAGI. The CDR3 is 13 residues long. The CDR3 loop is CASSGGQNEKLFF. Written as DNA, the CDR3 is TGTGCCAGCAGCGGGGGGCAAAATGAAAAACTGTTTTTT.

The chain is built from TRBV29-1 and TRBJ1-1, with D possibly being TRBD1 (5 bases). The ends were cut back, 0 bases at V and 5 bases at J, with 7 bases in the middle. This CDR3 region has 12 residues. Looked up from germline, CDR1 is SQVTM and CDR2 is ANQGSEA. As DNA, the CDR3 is TGCAGCGTTGAAGATAAGGGGACTGAAGCTTTCTTT. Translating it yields CSVEDKGTEAFF.